Listed below are T cell receptor beta chains from one sample, sequenced in a study of blood T cell repertoires in COVID-19. Produced via immunoSEQ multiplex PCR; TCRdb's table is partial and in-frame only. The table records 73,000 or so clones, around four fifths of them present only once. The source material was peripheral blood. The receptors were gathered from a man aged 50-60 years with active COVID-19. Both conserved end residues are part of each CDR3. Fields, in order: J gene, V gene, CDR3 protein.

j_call: TRBJ1-1; v_call: TRBV6-5; cdr3_aa: CASSRDRGGTEAFF
j_call: TRBJ1-5; v_call: TRBV27; cdr3_aa: CASRTGTRKGNQPQHF
j_call: TRBJ2-3; v_call: TRBV3-1/TRBV3-2; cdr3_aa: CASSQDLAGATDTQYF
j_call: TRBJ1-1; v_call: TRBV9; cdr3_aa: CASSRRGRSNTEAFF
j_call: TRBJ1-1; v_call: TRBV18; cdr3_aa: CASSPREEAFF
j_call: TRBJ2-5; v_call: TRBV5-8; cdr3_aa: CASSLIRQGEETQYF
j_call: TRBJ1-1; v_call: TRBV18; cdr3_aa: CASSPRHEAFF
j_call: TRBJ2-7; v_call: TRBV6-4; cdr3_aa: CASSAGTSSSYEQYF
j_call: TRBJ1-1; v_call: TRBV28; cdr3_aa: CASSPAGVEAFF
j_call: TRBJ2-3; v_call: TRBV4-2; cdr3_aa: CASSQESSGGRGDTQYF
j_call: TRBJ2-3; v_call: TRBV5-1; cdr3_aa: CASSFQPSGIGSATQYF
j_call: TRBJ2-2; v_call: TRBV5-4; cdr3_aa: CASSLGLADTGELFF
j_call: TRBJ1-1; v_call: TRBV29-1; cdr3_aa: CSVDPHGGRTEAFF
j_call: TRBJ1-1; v_call: TRBV19; cdr3_aa: CASSEQGARTEAFF
j_call: TRBJ2-6; v_call: TRBV9; cdr3_aa: CASSVRTGANVLTF
j_call: TRBJ2-7; v_call: TRBV27; cdr3_aa: CASNSDRVYEQYF
j_call: TRBJ2-3; v_call: TRBV29-1; cdr3_aa: CSVGGSKGDTQYF
j_call: TRBJ2-2; v_call: TRBV7-2; cdr3_aa: CASSITSTGELFF
j_call: TRBJ2-5; v_call: TRBV18; cdr3_aa: CASSTGGEETQYF
j_call: TRBJ2-3; v_call: TRBV9; cdr3_aa: CASRPDTFGDTQYF
j_call: TRBJ2-7; v_call: TRBV18; cdr3_aa: CASSPFDRSYEQYF
j_call: TRBJ2-7; v_call: TRBV7-8; cdr3_aa: CASSLDLGAYEQYF
j_call: TRBJ2-1; v_call: TRBV29-1; cdr3_aa: CSVVLNGRGSYNEQFF
j_call: TRBJ1-1; v_call: TRBV7-6; cdr3_aa: CASRARGRGTEAFF
j_call: TRBJ1-3; v_call: TRBV18; cdr3_aa: CASSPDVMTASSGNTIYF
j_call: TRBJ1-5; v_call: TRBV7-3; cdr3_aa: CASHRGGRVQPQHF
j_call: TRBJ1-2; v_call: TRBV5-1; cdr3_aa: CASRRDRGPYGYTF
j_call: TRBJ2-6; v_call: TRBV3-1/TRBV3-2; cdr3_aa: CASRAPGLAGANVLTF
j_call: TRBJ2-5; v_call: TRBV19; cdr3_aa: CASSIRVGASQETQYF
j_call: TRBJ1-1; v_call: TRBV16; cdr3_aa: CASSQLGIGGSEAFF
j_call: TRBJ2-1; v_call: TRBV10-1; cdr3_aa: CASSESAGGPYNEQFF
j_call: TRBJ1-2; v_call: TRBV7-6; cdr3_aa: CASSLDRGTYGYTF
j_call: TRBJ2-7; v_call: TRBV4-2; cdr3_aa: CASSLGLAGVLYF
j_call: TRBJ2-1; v_call: TRBV14; cdr3_aa: CARSPAGGEENEQFF
j_call: TRBJ2-5; v_call: TRBV3-1/TRBV3-2; cdr3_aa: CASTQAGTPDQETQYF
j_call: TRBJ1-1; v_call: TRBV7-8; cdr3_aa: CASSGPGHNTEAFF
j_call: TRBJ1-5; v_call: TRBV10-3; cdr3_aa: CAISVDRASNQPQHF